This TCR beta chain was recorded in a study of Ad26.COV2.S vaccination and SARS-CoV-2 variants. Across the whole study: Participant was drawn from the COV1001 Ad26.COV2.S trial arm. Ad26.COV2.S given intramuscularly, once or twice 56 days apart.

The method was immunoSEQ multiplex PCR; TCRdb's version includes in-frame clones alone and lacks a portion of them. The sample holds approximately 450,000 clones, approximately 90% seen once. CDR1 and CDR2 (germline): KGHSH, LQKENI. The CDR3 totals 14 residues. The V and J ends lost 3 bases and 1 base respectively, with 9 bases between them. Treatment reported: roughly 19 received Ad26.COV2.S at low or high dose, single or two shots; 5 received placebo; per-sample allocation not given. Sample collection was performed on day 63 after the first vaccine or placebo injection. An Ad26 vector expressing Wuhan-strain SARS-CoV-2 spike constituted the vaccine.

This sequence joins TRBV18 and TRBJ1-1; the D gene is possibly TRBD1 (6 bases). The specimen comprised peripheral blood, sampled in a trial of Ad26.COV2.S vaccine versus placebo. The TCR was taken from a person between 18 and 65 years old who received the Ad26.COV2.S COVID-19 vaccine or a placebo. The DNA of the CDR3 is TGTGCCAGCTCACCCGGGACAAGGAACACTGAAGCTTTCTTT. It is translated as CASSPGTRNTEAFF. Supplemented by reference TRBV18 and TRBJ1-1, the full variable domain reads NAGVMQNPRHLVRRRGQEARLRCSPMKGHSHVYWYRQLPEEGLKFMVYLQKENIIDESGMPKERFSAEFPKEGPSILRIQQVVRGDSAAYFCASSPGTRNTEAFFGQGTRLTVV.